These T cell receptor beta chains were read from a single sample in a study of blood T cell repertoires in COVID-19. Clones were read by immunoSEQ multiplex PCR, and TCRdb kept only the in-frame ones, dropping some. Of fewer than 350,000 clones listed, approximately 80% were seen once; the top ten hold 2.5% to 3%. The material sequenced was peripheral blood. The receptors were gathered from an older woman with active or convalescent COVID-19. Both conserved end residues are part of each CDR3. The D gene is left open where the match is weak. The size entry is marked missing in some rows and otherwise reads once, few, many or a size class.

v_gene: TRBV5-5; d_gene: -; j_gene: TRBJ1-1; abundance: -; CDR3nt: TGTGCCAGCAGCTTGGGGCAGGGGTCCTCGAGGAGGACTGAAGCTTTCTTT; CDR3aa: CASSLGQGSSRRTEAFF
v_gene: TRBV9; d_gene: -; j_gene: TRBJ2-1; abundance: once; CDR3nt: TGTGCCAGCAGCGTAGTTAGCGGAGATTACAATGAGCAGTTCTTC; CDR3aa: CASSVVSGDYNEQFF
v_gene: TRBV24-1; d_gene: TRBD1; j_gene: TRBJ1-2; abundance: few; CDR3nt: TGTGCCACCAGTGATTCCCGGACAGGGGAGGACTATGGCTACACCTTC; CDR3aa: CATSDSRTGEDYGYTF
v_gene: TRBV5-1; d_gene: -; j_gene: TRBJ2-7; abundance: -; CDR3nt: TGCGCCAGCTATGGGGGGAGCTCCTACGAGCAGTACTTC; CDR3aa: CASYGGSSYEQYF
v_gene: TRBV10-3; d_gene: -; j_gene: TRBJ2-2; abundance: -; CDR3nt: TGTGCCATCAGTCCCAGGGATATGGGAACGGGCACCGGGGAGCTGTTTTTT; CDR3aa: CAISPRDMGTGTGELFF
v_gene: TRBV19; d_gene: -; j_gene: TRBJ2-1; abundance: -; CDR3nt: TGTGCCAGTAGTAAGACAGGCTACAATGAGCAGTTCTTC; CDR3aa: CASSKTGYNEQFF
v_gene: TRBV2; d_gene: TRBD1; j_gene: TRBJ1-2; abundance: -; CDR3nt: TGTGCCAGCAGCGCCGCCGACAGGGTCTATGGCTACACCTTC; CDR3aa: CASSAADRVYGYTF
v_gene: TRBV4-2; d_gene: TRBD2; j_gene: TRBJ2-1; abundance: once; CDR3nt: TGTGCCAGCAGCCAACTACTAGCGGGGGGGATAAATGAGCAGTTCTTC; CDR3aa: CASSQLLAGGINEQFF
v_gene: TRBV5-1; d_gene: TRBD2; j_gene: TRBJ2-5; abundance: once; CDR3nt: TGCGCCAGCAGATTGGGACTAGCAGAAGAGACCCAGTACTTC; CDR3aa: CASRLGLAEETQYF
v_gene: TRBV15; d_gene: -; j_gene: TRBJ1-1; abundance: -; CDR3nt: TGTGCCACCAGCAGAGATCTTGGCTCAGGCCCGAAGACTGAAGCTTTCTTT; CDR3aa: CATSRDLGSGPKTEAFF
v_gene: TRBV7-2; d_gene: TRBD2; j_gene: TRBJ2-7; abundance: -; CDR3nt: TGTGCCAGCAGCCTAGAGCGGGGGGGCCTCGAGCAGTACTTC; CDR3aa: CASSLERGGLEQYF